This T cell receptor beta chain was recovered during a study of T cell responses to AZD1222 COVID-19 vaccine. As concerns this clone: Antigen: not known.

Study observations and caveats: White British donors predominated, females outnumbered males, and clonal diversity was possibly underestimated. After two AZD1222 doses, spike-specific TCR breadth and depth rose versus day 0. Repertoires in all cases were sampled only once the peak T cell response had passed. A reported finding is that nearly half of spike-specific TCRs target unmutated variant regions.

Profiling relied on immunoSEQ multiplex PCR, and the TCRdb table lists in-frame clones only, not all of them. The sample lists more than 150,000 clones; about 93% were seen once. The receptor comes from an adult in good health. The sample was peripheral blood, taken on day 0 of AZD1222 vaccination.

DNA for the CDR3: TGTGCCAGCAGCCCCGCGGACAGTCGAGGAGGAAACACCATATATTTT. This codes for CASSPADSRGGNTIYF. The chain joins TRBV7-9 to TRBJ1-3; D is perhaps TRBD1 (6 bases). Trimming pared 5 bases from V and 4 bases from J, leaving 18 bases between. CDR3 length: 16 residues. Germline CDR1 reads SEHNR; CDR2 reads FQNEAQ (reference sequence).